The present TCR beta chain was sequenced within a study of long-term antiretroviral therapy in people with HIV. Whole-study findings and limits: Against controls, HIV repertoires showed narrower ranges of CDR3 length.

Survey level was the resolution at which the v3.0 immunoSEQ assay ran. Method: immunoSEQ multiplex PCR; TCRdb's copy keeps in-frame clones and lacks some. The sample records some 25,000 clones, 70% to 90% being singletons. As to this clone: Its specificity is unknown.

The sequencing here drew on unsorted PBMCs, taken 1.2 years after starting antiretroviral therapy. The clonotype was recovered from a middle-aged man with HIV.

The CDR3 DNA follows: TGTGCCAGCAGTTCCCACTTTTCCTTCTATGGCTACACCTTC. Translating gives CASSSHFSFYGYTF. The chain links TRBV28 to TRBJ1-2; D is undetermined. Germline V gives CDR1 MDHEN, CDR2 SYDVKM. Trimming shortened V by 4 bases and J by 4 bases, and 13 bases separated the two germline ends. The length of the CDR3 is 14 residues.